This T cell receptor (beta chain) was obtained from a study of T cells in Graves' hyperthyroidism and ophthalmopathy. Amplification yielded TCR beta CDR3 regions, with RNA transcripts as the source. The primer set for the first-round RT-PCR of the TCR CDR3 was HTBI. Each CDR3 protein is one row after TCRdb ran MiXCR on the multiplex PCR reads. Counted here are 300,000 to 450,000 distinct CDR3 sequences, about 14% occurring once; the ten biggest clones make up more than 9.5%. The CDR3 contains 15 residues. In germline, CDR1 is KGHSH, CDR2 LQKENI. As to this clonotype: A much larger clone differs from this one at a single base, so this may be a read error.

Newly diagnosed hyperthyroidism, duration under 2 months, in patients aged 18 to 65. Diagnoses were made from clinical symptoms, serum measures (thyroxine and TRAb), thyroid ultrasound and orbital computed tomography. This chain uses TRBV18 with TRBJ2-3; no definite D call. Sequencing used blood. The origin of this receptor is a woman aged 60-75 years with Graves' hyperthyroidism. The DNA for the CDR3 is TGTGCCAGCTTACCATACCGCCCCCCTACAGATACGCAGTATTTT. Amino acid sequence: CASLPYRPPTDTQYF.